A single sample is the source of the 16 T cell receptor beta chains below, sequenced in a study of blood T cell repertoires in COVID-19. Assay: immunoSEQ multiplex PCR; the TCRdb copy retains only in-frame clones and omits some. The top ten hold over 7% of the sample, which has 170,000 or so clones, roughly nine tenths seen once. Input material: PBMCs or T cells enriched from blood (not recorded which). These receptors were taken from a woman aged 45-65 years who had recovered from COVID-19.

The CDR3 region has the DNA TGCGCCAGCAGCTTGGCCGGAACTAGCGCCACAGATACGCAGTATTTT. Protein product: CASSLAGTSATDTQYF. The chain couples TRBV5-1 to TRBJ2-3, with TRBD2 identical over 7 bases. CDR1 and CDR2 (germline): SGHRS, YFSETQ. J gave up 2 bases and V 0 bases, and 6 bases lay outside the gene matches. This CDR3 is built from 16 residues.

The chain joins TRBV28 to TRBJ2-6; no clear D gene. Per germline, CDR1 MDHEN and CDR2 SYDVKM. The CDR3 runs to 15 residues. Deletions cut 4 bases from V and 0 bases from J, with 7 bases between. Here the CDR3 DNA reads TGTGCCAGCAGTTCCACAGACTCTGGGGCCAACGTCCTGACTTTC. It is translated as CASSSTDSGANVLTF. The full variable domain, with the rest looked up from reference TRBV28 and TRBJ2-6, is DVKVTQSSRYLVKRTGEKVFLECVQDMDHENMFWYRQDPGLGLRLIYFSYDVKMKEKGDIPEGYSVSREKKERFSLILESASTNQTSMYLCASSSTDSGANVLTFGAGSRLTVL.

The chain recombines TRBV12-3 or TRBV12-4 with TRBJ1-6; D uncertain. The CDR3 contains 11 residues. Trimming shortened V by 3 bases and J by 10 bases, and 4 bases separated the two germline ends. This CDR3 is CASSFGSPLHF. CDR3 sequence (DNA): TGTGCCAGCAGTTTCGGGTCACCCCTCCACTTT.

This sequence joins TRBV19 and TRBJ1-1; D not certain. Germline values: CDR1 LNHDA, CDR2 SQIVND (reference sequence). Trimming pared 1 base from V and 1 base from J, leaving 7 bases between. This CDR3 is 14 amino acids long. The CDR3 loop reads CASSIARGNTEAFF. CDR3 coding DNA: TGTGCCAGTAGTATAGCAAGAGGGAACACTGAAGCTTTCTTT.

This chain uses TRBV5-6 with TRBJ1-1, with 7 bases matching TRBD1. CDR3 length: 14 amino acids. V lost 4 bases and J lost 5; bases outside the gene matches: 8. The V gene's germline CDR1 is SGHDT and CDR2 YYEEEE. CDR3 in DNA: TGTGCCAGCAGCAGCGACAGGGTGTGGACTGAAGCTTTCTTT. Translating gives CASSSDRVWTEAFF.

The CDR3 region is CASSAQRGGYQETQYF. CDR3 nucleotides: TGTGCCAGCAGTGCCCAGCGGGGGGGGTACCAAGAGACCCAGTACTTC. This chain uses TRBV2 with TRBJ2-5, with 10 bases identical to TRBD2. This CDR3 has 16 residues. Germline CDR1 SNHLY, CDR2 FYNNEI. Unmatched junction bases numbered 5, after V lost 4 bases and J lost 0 bases.

V gene TRBV6-5 combines with J gene TRBJ2-1; D call uncertain. The V end lost 4 bases, the J end lost 9 bases, and 7 bases lay between the germline ends. Germline CDR1 and CDR2: MNHEY and SVGAGI. This CDR3 comprises 11 residues. The DNA for the CDR3 is TGTGCCAGCAGTTGGGCCGGTGAGCAGTTCTTC. Translation: CASSWAGEQFF.

This clone occurred once. The chain is built from TRBV5-1 and TRBJ1-5, with D uncertain. CDR1 and CDR2 from the germline V gene are SGHRS and YFSETQ. The CDR3 has 14 residues. V was pared by 4 bases and J by 0 bases, with 8 bases between. Here the CDR3 reads CASSRGDSNQPQHF. Here the CDR3 DNA reads TGCGCCAGCAGCCGCGGGGATAGCAATCAGCCCCAGCATTTT. Full variable domain (missing parts from reference TRBV5-1 and TRBJ1-5): KAGVTQTPRYLIKTRGQQVTLSCSPISGHRSVSWYQQTPGQGLQFLFEYFSETQRNKGNFPGRFSGRQFSNSRSEMNVSTLELGDSALYLCASSRGDSNQPQHFGDGTRLSIL.

This sequence joins TRBV12-2 and TRBJ1-6; TRBD1, the table's D call, lacks a check against the DNA. TRBV12-2 is a documented pseudogene. This CDR3 contains 14 residues. CDR3 in amino acids: CASRLAGKKTGLHF. CDR3 bases: TGTGCAAGTCGCTTAGCGGGCAAGAAGACAGGCCTCCACTTT.

The chain couples TRBV18 to TRBJ2-5, with D maybe TRBD2 (6 bases). The length of the CDR3 is 16 residues. V lost 3 bases to trimming and J lost 4 bases, with 18 bases between them. In germline, CDR1 is KGHSH, CDR2 LQKENI. CDR3 loop: CASSPNVAGNGETQYF. Here the CDR3 DNA reads TGTGCCAGCTCACCGAATGTGGCGGGGAATGGAGAGACCCAGTACTTC.

The count of this clone is one. The rearrangement links TRBV7-8 to TRBJ1-1; 9 nucleotides align to TRBD1. CDR3 length: 15 residues. Germline V gene lookup returns CDR1 SGHVS and CDR2 FQNEAQ. With V trimmed by 1 base and J by 2 bases, 2 bases remained unmatched. This chain's CDR3 is CASSLGDRDNTEAFF. CDR3 in DNA: TGTGCCAGCAGCTTAGGGGACAGGGACAACACTGAAGCTTTCTTT.

J is TRBJ2-1 and V is TRBV10-3; 11 bases fit TRBD2. The V gene's germline CDR1 is ENHRY and CDR2 SYGVKD. This CDR3 has 16 amino acids. The J segment lost 0 bases and the V segment lost 6 bases, leaving 4 bases of the junction unmatched. CDR3 nucleotide sequence: TGTGCCATCAGAAGGGGACTAGCGGACTCCTACAATGAGCAGTTCTTC. It translates to CAIRRGLADSYNEQFF.

The V call is TRBV29-1, the J call TRBJ1-1; maybe TRBD1 (5 bases). The CDR3 extends over 14 amino acids. Per the germline V gene, CDR1 is SQVTM and CDR2 is ANQGSEA. With 4 bases removed from V and 3 bases from J, the gap between germline ends came to 15 bases. CDR3 bases: TGCAGCGTTGCCAGGGCGCAGCTGTACACTGAAGCTTTCTTT. Translating it yields CSVARAQLYTEAFF. The full variable domain, completed using reference TRBV29-1 and TRBJ1-1, is SAVISQKPSRDICQRGTSLTIQCQVDSQVTMMFWYRQQPGQSLTLIATANQGSEATYESGFVIDKFPISRPNLTFSTLTVSNMSPEDSSIYLCSVARAQLYTEAFFGQGTRLTVV.

This clone was seen a single time. V gene TRBV10-3 combines with J gene TRBJ2-4, with 8 bases that match TRBD2. The V segment lost 3 bases and the J segment 7 bases; nucleotides outside the gene matches: 8. Germline CDR1 ENHRY, CDR2 SYGVKD. This CDR3 is built from 15 residues. The CDR3 coding sequence is TGTGCCATCAGTGACCGTGGCGCGGGAGGTAACATTCAGTACTTC. It specifies CAISDRGAGGNIQYF.

The genes are TRBV7-9 and TRBJ1-1; weak D call: TRBD1 (5 bases). The CDR3 totals 16 residues. The V gene's germline CDR1 is SEHNR and CDR2 FQNEAQ (reference sequence). Deletions cut 5 bases from V and 3 bases from J, with 19 bases between. The DNA for the CDR3 is TGTGCCAGCAGCCCCATTAGTCCGGGGGTTGACACTGAAGCTTTCTTT. Protein sequence: CASSPISPGVDTEAFF.

The V gene is TRBV7-9, the J gene TRBJ2-1; D may be TRBD2 (7 bases). The CDR3 runs to 14 residues. Germline-derived CDR1 and CDR2 are SEHNR and FQNEAQ (reference sequence). Trimming pared 0 bases from V and 7 bases from J, leaving 10 bases between. Written as DNA, the CDR3 is TGTGCCAGCAGCTTAGCGGGAGGGGGGAATGAGCAGTTCTTC. Translating gives CASSLAGGGNEQFF.